The clone carrying this TCR beta chain ranks as medium-sized. Gene names refer to mouse genes. The CDR3 extends 1 residue past the end of the read, so its final part is completed from the germline J gene. The data originate from a study of tissue T cells after allogeneic stem cell transplantation. The CDR3 consists of 16 residues. The germline V gene encodes CDR1 SGHSN and CDR2 HYEKVE. J gave up 2 bases and V 2 bases, and 5 bases lay outside the gene matches. The data were produced by immunoSEQ multiplex PCR, yet TCRdb's version contains in-frame clones alone and is incomplete. The sample includes 5,000 to 6,000 clones, around half of them seen just once. The sample's time point: mouse harvest day 14 after allogeneic transplant. Mouse grafts combined 10^7 T-cell-depleted bone marrow cells with 10^6 splenic CD5+ T cells. Mice had MHC-mismatched B6 into BALB/c GVHD, sampled day 7 or 14.

The specimen was gut tissue. The rearrangement links TRBV12-1 to TRBJ2-1, with 10 bases matching TRBD1. This TCR was sampled from a female BALB/c mouse given C57BL/6 T cells with graft-versus-host disease after an allogeneic hematopoietic cell transplant. The CDR3 sequence: CASSRQGARHYAEQFF. The DNA read from the CDR3 is TGTGCCAGCTCTCGACAGGGGGCGCGTCACTATGCTGAGCAGTTC.